These 16 T cell receptor beta chains share one sample of origin, sequenced in a study of cytomegalovirus exposure and HLA in healthy donors. PCR involved 60 Vbeta and 13 Jbeta primers. Assay used: immunoSEQ multiplex PCR; TCRdb lists only in-frame clones, some missing. Of 85,000 to 130,000 clones listed, around 75% are singletons. Specimen: PBMCs. Receptors originate from a male donor in good health and CMV-seropositive.

In this sample, this clone turned up once. CDR3 protein: CASSPVAGAYGYTF. The DNA of the CDR3 is TGTGCCAGCAGCCCTGTGGCAGGGGCCTATGGCTACACCTTC. This chain connects TRBV7-6 to TRBJ1-2, with a weak D call TRBD1 (6 bases). The CDR3 length is 14 residues. V was cut by 5 bases and J by 4 bases, with 14 bases left in between. Germline loops: CDR1 SGHVS, CDR2 FNYEAQ.

V is TRBV11-3 and J is TRBJ2-5, with 10 bases that match TRBD1. Germline assignment: CDR1 SGHNT and CDR2 YENEEA. The trim removed 4 bases at V and 5 bases at J, leaving 10 bases unmatched. The CDR3 sequence is 16 residues long. The chain's CDR3 is CASSSDRGRMEETQYF. CDR3 nucleotide sequence: TGTGCCAGCAGCTCAGACAGGGGGCGCATGGAGGAGACCCAGTACTTC. Full variable domain (remainder filled in from reference TRBV11-3 and TRBJ2-5): EAGVVQSPRYKIIEKKQPVAFWCNPISGHNTLYWYLQNLGQGPELLIRYENEEAVDDSQLPKDRFSAERLKGVDSTLKIQPAELGDSAVYLCASSSDRGRMEETQYFGPGTRLLVL.

The genes are TRBV2 and TRBJ1-2, with 7 positions matching TRBD1. Germline-derived CDR1 and CDR2 are SNHLY and FYNNEI. V dropped 8 bases and J dropped 4; count of bases not matched to a gene: 1. This CDR3 has 11 amino acids. CDR3 residues: CASGQAYGYTF. The DNA for the CDR3 is TGTGCCAGCGGACAGGCCTATGGCTACACCTTC.

The chain joins TRBV6-1 to TRBJ2-3; 9 nucleotides agree with TRBD2. V lost 4 bases and J lost 1; bases outside the gene matches: 3. Germline V CDR1 and CDR2: MNHNS, SASEGT. The CDR3 length is 15 residues. The CDR3 protein is CASSVPSGGTDTQYF. In DNA form, the CDR3 reads TGTGCCAGCAGTGTACCTAGCGGGGGCACAGATACGCAGTATTTT.

The chain employs TRBV11-3 and TRBJ2-7; TRBD2 might be the D (5 bases). The CDR3 is 15 residues long. Germline CDR1 and CDR2: SGHNT and YENEEA. With 0 bases removed from V and 6 bases from J, the gap between germline ends came to 15 bases. CDR3 region: CASSLDWGSASEQYF. In nucleotides, the CDR3 is TGTGCCAGCAGCTTAGATTGGGGTAGCGCCAGCGAGCAGTACTTC.

For this clone: This may arise from a read error, as a much more abundant clone is one base away. This chain links TRBV6-1 with TRBJ2-1, with a weak D call TRBD1 (6 bases). Germline assignment: CDR1 MNHNS and CDR2 SASEGT. The CDR3 contains 12 residues. Trimming took 6 bases from V and 6 from J, leaving 9 bases between them. The CDR3 is CASSADSNEQFF. In nucleotides, the CDR3 is TGTGCCAGCAGCGCGGACAGCAATGAGCAGTTCTTC.

A note on this clone: Other DNA variants within this sample encode the same CDR3. The chain uses TRBV19 and TRBJ1-1; D is ambiguous. Trimming stripped 5 bases from V and 1 base from J, with 8 bases between. Germline V gene data show CDR1 as LNHDA and CDR2 as SQIVND (reference sequence). The length of the CDR3 is 13 residues. DNA of the CDR3: TGTGCCAGTAGTCGGACTGGGAACACTGAAGCTTTCTTT. Its protein is CASSRTGNTEAFF.

The V gene is TRBV18, the J gene TRBJ2-3; TRBD2 is a possible D gene (6 bases). The CDR3 is made up of 17 amino acids. V was clipped by 2 bases and J by 2 bases, with 17 bases between them. Germline V lookup: CDR1 KGHSH, CDR2 LQKENI. The CDR3 nucleotides are TGTGCCAGCTCACCAAACCTTTTGCGGGGATACACAGATACGCAGTATTTT. Translated: CASSPNLLRGYTDTQYF. Supplemented by reference TRBV18 and TRBJ2-3, the full variable domain reads NAGVMQNPRHLVRRRGQEARLRCSPMKGHSHVYWYRQLPEEGLKFMVYLQKENIIDESGMPKERFSAEFPKEGPSILRIQQVVRGDSAAYFCASSPNLLRGYTDTQYFGPGTRLTVL.

V is TRBV21-1 and J is TRBJ2-5; the table's D call of TRBD2 was not tested on the DNA. TRBV21-1 is a pseudogene segment. The CDR3 sequence is 14 residues long. CDR3 in amino acids: CASRERGGPGTQYF. The CDR3 DNA reads as TGTGCCAGCAGAGAGCGGGGGGGGCCCGGGACCCAGTACTTC.

The DNA for the CDR3 is TGTGCCAGCAGCTTTAGCGGGGGGGCCGGCAATGAGCAGTTCTTC. Encoded protein: CASSFSGGAGNEQFF. The chain couples TRBV9 to TRBJ2-1, with 11 bases identical to TRBD2. This CDR3 is built from 15 residues. Germline V gene lookup returns CDR1 SGDLS and CDR2 YYNGEE. Trimming removed 4 bases from V and 6 bases from J; junction bases left unmatched: 6.

This clone was recorded once. The chain is built from TRBV7-9 and TRBJ1-1; D not resolved. V was shortened by 5 bases and J by 13 bases, with 14 bases between the two germline ends. This CDR3 has 11 residues. Germline values: CDR1 SEHNR, CDR2 FQNEAQ (reference sequence). CDR3 sequence: CASSGGGLGFF. The CDR3 coding sequence is TGTGCCAGCAGCGGTGGCGGACTCGGTTTCTTT.

This chain connects TRBV6-1 to TRBJ1-6; TRBD1 agrees at 7 bases. The CDR3 sequence is 14 residues long. Per the germline V gene, CDR1 is MNHNS and CDR2 is SASEGT. Losses at the gene ends were 8 bases for V and 10 bases for J; bases not matched to a gene: 11. The CDR3 region is CASGETGVTSPLHF. The CDR3, as DNA: TGTGCCAGCGGAGAAACAGGGGTCACCTCACCCCTCCACTTT.

The J gene is TRBJ2-1, the V gene TRBV7-9; D possibly corresponds to TRBD1 (6 bases). The CDR3 extends over 15 amino acids. The V gene's germline CDR1 is SEHNR and CDR2 FQNEAQ (reference sequence). V was shortened by 4 bases and J by 2 bases, with 12 bases between the two germline ends. CDR3 sequence (DNA): TGTGCCAGCAGCTCTACAAGGGGGACCTACAATGAGCAGTTCTTC. This sequence encodes CASSSTRGTYNEQFF.

The rearrangement links TRBV30 to TRBJ2-3, with 9 bases matching TRBD2. Per the germline V gene, CDR1 is GTSNPN and CDR2 is SVGIG (reference sequence). The CDR3 loop spans 14 amino acids. The ends lost 8 bases at V and 6 bases at J; junction bases unmatched: 12. The CDR3 bases are TGTGCCGTGGGGGGCGGGGGGGTCTGGGATACGCAGTATTTT. Amino acid sequence: CAVGGGGVWDTQYF.

This chain joins TRBV7-9 and TRBJ1-3; weak D call: TRBD1 (5 bases). CDR3 length: 16 amino acids. CDR1 is SEHNR, CDR2 FQNEAQ, per germline (reference sequence). The V end was cut by 5 bases, the J end by 6 bases, with 20 bases between. CDR3 sequence: CASSPPDVGASNTIYF. CDR3 DNA: TGTGCCAGCAGCCCTCCGGATGTAGGGGCTTCAAACACCATATATTTT.

This clone was picked up a small number of times. The chain recombines TRBV5-1 with TRBJ1-2; 9 bases are shared with TRBD1. The CDR3 is 14 residues long. J lost 5 bases, V lost 3 bases, and 5 bases had no gene match. CDR1 and CDR2 from the germline V gene are SGHRS and YFSETQ. The CDR3 reads CASSSGQGPYGYTF. CDR3 nucleotide sequence: TGCGCCAGCAGCTCGGGACAGGGTCCGTATGGCTACACCTTC.